This passage covers 18 T cell receptor beta chains from one sample sequenced in a study of blood T cell repertoires in COVID-19. Using immunoSEQ multiplex PCR, the repertoire was profiled, and TCRdb retains in-frame clones only, with some absent. Of about 440,000 clones listed, roughly 91% are singletons. Sequenced input: peripheral blood. The receptors stem from a woman in her 30s with acute or convalescent COVID-19.

The V and J genes are TRBV7-8 and TRBJ1-1; D is ambiguous. Germline lookup yields CDR1 SGHVS and CDR2 FQNEAQ. The CDR3 is 16 residues long. Trimming shortened V by 1 base and J by 6 bases, and 18 bases separated the two germline ends. The CDR3 reads CASSLGAQEDRAEAFF. The CDR3 DNA reads TGTGCCAGCAGCTTAGGGGCGCAGGAGGATAGGGCTGAAGCTTTCTTT.

V gene TRBV7-9 combines with J gene TRBJ2-7, with D possibly being TRBD1 (5 bases). This CDR3 spans 14 amino acids. Looked up from germline, CDR1 is SEHNR and CDR2 is FQNEAQ (reference sequence). V dropped 3 bases and J dropped 2 bases, with 11 bases sitting between them. The chain's CDR3 is CASSFDRPTYEQYF. The CDR3 DNA follows: TGTGCCAGCAGCTTTGACAGACCAACCTACGAGCAGTACTTC.

The J gene is TRBJ1-3, the V gene TRBV4-1; 12 bases line up with TRBD1. This CDR3 has 14 residues. The germline gives CDR1 MGHRA, CDR2 YSYEKL. V dropped 9 bases and J dropped 4; count of bases not matched to a gene: 4. CDR3 nucleotide sequence: TGCGCCAGGGGACAGGGGGCGTGGGGAAACACCATATATTTT. Its protein product is CARGQGAWGNTIYF.

The chain links TRBV6-2 or TRBV6-3 to TRBJ2-5; 16 bases map to TRBD2. In germline, CDR1 is MNHEY, CDR2 SVGEGT. The V and J ends lost 2 bases and 3 bases, in that order; junction bases with no gene match: 9. CDR3 length: 19 amino acids. CDR3 bases: TGTGCCAGCAGTTACACGGGGACTAGCGGGGGGGCGACCAAAGAGACCCAGTACTTC. Translated, it gives CASSYTGTSGGATKETQYF.

The chain carries TRBV10-1 and TRBJ2-7; 9 bases align to TRBD1. CDR1 is WNHNN, CDR2 SYGVQD, per germline (reference sequence). CDR3 length: 13 residues. Trimming cost V 5 bases and J 2 bases; bases outside gene matches: 1. This CDR3 reads CASSRDRAYEQYF. Here the CDR3 DNA reads TGCGCCAGCAGTCGGGACAGGGCCTACGAGCAGTACTTC.

The V gene is TRBV27, the J gene TRBJ2-1; TRBD2 agrees at 10 bases. Germline values: CDR1 MNHEY, CDR2 SMNVEV (reference sequence). This CDR3 comprises 14 residues. V lost 6 bases and J lost 1; bases outside the gene matches: 0. In nucleotides, the CDR3 is TGTGCCAGCAGGACTAGCGGGTCCTACAATGAGCAGTTCTTC. This encodes CASRTSGSYNEQFF.

This chain links TRBV2 with TRBJ1-6, with D possibly TRBD1 on 5 matching bases. The CDR3 contains 15 residues. Germline CDR1 and CDR2: SNHLY and FYNNEI. Trimming took 5 bases from V and 6 from J, leaving 14 bases between them. The CDR3 DNA sequence: TGTGCCAGCAGTAGAAGGGTGCAGGGTAATTCACCCCTCCACTTT. This codes for CASSRRVQGNSPLHF.

The CDR3, as DNA: TGTGCCAGCACGCGACTAGCGGGGGATGAGACCCAGTACTTC. This sequence encodes CASTRLAGDETQYF. This chain links TRBV3-1 (or the pseudogene TRBV3-2) with TRBJ2-5; 12 bases fit TRBD2. Per germline, CDR1 LGHDT and CDR2 YNNKEL (reference sequence). CDR3 size: 14 residues. Losses at the gene ends were 7 bases for V and 5 bases for J; bases not matched to a gene: 5.

The gene calls are TRBV28 and TRBJ1-5; a weak D match, TRBD1 (6 bases). The germline V gene has CDR1 MDHEN and CDR2 SYDVKM. The V end lost 5 bases, the J end lost 7 bases, and 12 bases lay between the germline ends. CDR3 length equals 13 residues. CDR3 nucleotides: TGTGCCAGCAGTGAAGGGGGGGGCCAGCCCCAGCATTTT. Residues: CASSEGGGQPQHF.

This clone was seen a single time. This chain connects TRBV9 to TRBJ2-3, with D possibly being TRBD2 (6 bases). The germline V and J ends were trimmed by 7 bases and 1 base, with 10 bases remaining between them. Germline V lookup: CDR1 SGDLS, CDR2 YYNGEE. This CDR3 is built from 13 residues. CDR3 bases: TGTGCCAGCTCGCGGGGCGGCACAGATACGCAGTATTTT. The encoded protein is CASSRGGTDTQYF.

The genes are TRBV7-3 and TRBJ2-1, with D possibly TRBD1 on 6 matching bases. Per germline, CDR1 SGHTA and CDR2 FQGTGA. Trimming took off 4 bases at V and 3 bases at J, with 19 bases between the two ends. This CDR3 has 17 residues. The CDR3 DNA reads TGTGCCAGCAGCTCCCCGGCCGGTGGGGGCGGCTACAATGAGCAGTTCTTC. Amino acid sequence: CASSSPAGGGGYNEQFF.

The gene calls are TRBV10-2 and TRBJ2-5; TRBD2 matches at 7 bases. The CDR3 contains 15 residues. The V gene end was trimmed by 7 bases and the J gene end by 2 bases; junction bases not matched to a gene: 10. Germline V lookup: CDR1 WSHSY, CDR2 SAAADI. CDR3 sequence: CASTSGGWGQETQYF. CDR3 in DNA: TGCGCCAGCACGTCGGGGGGTTGGGGTCAAGAGACCCAGTACTTC.

The genes are TRBV5-1 and TRBJ1-3; no clear D. The germline V gene encodes CDR1 SGHRS and CDR2 YFSETQ. There are 20 residues in the CDR3. V was pared by 3 bases and J by 0 bases, with 25 bases between. CDR3 loop: CASSSRFSTETKRSGNTIYF. CDR3 bases: TGCGCCAGCAGCTCCCGCTTTTCAACAGAGACCAAACGCTCTGGAAACACCATATATTTT.

The chain joins TRBV6-2 or TRBV6-3 to TRBJ2-3, with TRBD2 as a possible D gene (5 bases). The CDR3 spans 12 residues. The V end lost 7 bases, the J end lost 7 bases, and 12 bases lay between the germline ends. CDR1 and CDR2 (germline): MNHEY, SVGEGT. The CDR3 nucleotides are TGTGCCAGCACCCCCGGCGGGTATACGCAGTATTTT. This gives the protein CASTPGGYTQYF.

V gene TRBV15 combines with J gene TRBJ1-5; 7 bases line up with TRBD1. Germline V gives CDR1 LNHNV, CDR2 YYDKDF (reference sequence). The CDR3 runs 15 residues. Germline trimming cut 4 bases from V and 4 bases from J; bases unmatched to any gene: 7. CDR3 protein: CATSTSTGENQPQHF. CDR3 bases: TGTGCCACCAGCACTTCTACAGGGGAAAATCAGCCCCAGCATTTT.

V is TRBV5-4 and J is TRBJ1-1; D unclear. This CDR3 comprises 15 residues. V lost 4 bases and J 3 bases, leaving 16 bases between the germline ends. Germline values: CDR1 SGHNT, CDR2 YYREEE (reference sequence). The CDR3 coding sequence is TGTGCCAGCAGCAATTTGCCGGGATCGGACACTGAAGCTTTCTTT. Its translation is CASSNLPGSDTEAFF.

This clone was seen a handful of times. The chain employs TRBV7-6 and TRBJ2-1; the match to TRBD2 covers 11 bases. The germline V gene has CDR1 SGHVS and CDR2 FNYEAQ. J was trimmed by 1 base and V by 1 base; bases with no gene match: 6. The CDR3 is 18 residues long. In DNA, the CDR3 is TGTGCCAGCAGCTTAGAACTAGCGGGGGCGGGGTCCTACAATGAGCAGTTCTTC. It yields the protein CASSLELAGAGSYNEQFF.

The chain joins TRBV10-1 to TRBJ2-7, with D uncertain. The V and J ends lost 3 bases and 5 bases respectively, with 8 bases between them. CDR3 length: 12 residues. Looked up from germline, CDR1 is WNHNN and CDR2 is SYGVQD (reference sequence). CDR3: CASSDRVDEQYF. The DNA of the CDR3 is TGCGCCAGCAGTGACCGGGTTGACGAGCAGTACTTC.